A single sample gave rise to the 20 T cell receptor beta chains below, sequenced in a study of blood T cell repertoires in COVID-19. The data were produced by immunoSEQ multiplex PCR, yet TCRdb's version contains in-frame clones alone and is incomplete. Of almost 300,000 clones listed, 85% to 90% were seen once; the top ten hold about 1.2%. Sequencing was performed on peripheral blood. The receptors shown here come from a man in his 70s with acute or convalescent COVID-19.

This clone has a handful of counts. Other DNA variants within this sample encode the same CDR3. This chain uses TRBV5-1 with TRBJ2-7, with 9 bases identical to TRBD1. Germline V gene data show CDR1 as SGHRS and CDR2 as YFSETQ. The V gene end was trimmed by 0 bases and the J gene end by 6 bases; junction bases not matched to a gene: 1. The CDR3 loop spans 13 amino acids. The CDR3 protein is CASSLGQGGEQYF. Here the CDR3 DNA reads TGCGCCAGCAGCTTGGGACAGGGGGGCGAGCAGTACTTC.

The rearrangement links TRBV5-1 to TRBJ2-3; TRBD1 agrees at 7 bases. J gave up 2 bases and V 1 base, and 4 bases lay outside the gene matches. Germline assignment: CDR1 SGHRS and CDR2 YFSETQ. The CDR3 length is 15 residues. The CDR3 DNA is TGCGCCAGCAGCTTGAGGCAGGGGGACACAGATACGCAGTATTTT. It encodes CASSLRQGDTDTQYF. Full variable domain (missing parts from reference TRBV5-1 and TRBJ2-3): KAGVTQTPRYLIKTRGQQVTLSCSPISGHRSVSWYQQTPGQGLQFLFEYFSETQRNKGNFPGRFSGRQFSNSRSEMNVSTLELGDSALYLCASSLRQGDTDTQYFGPGTRLTVL.

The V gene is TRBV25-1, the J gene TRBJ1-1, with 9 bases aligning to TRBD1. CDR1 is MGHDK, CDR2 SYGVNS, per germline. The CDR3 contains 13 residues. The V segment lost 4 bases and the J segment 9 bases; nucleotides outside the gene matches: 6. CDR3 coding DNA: TGTGCCAGCAGTGCCCACGGACAGGGGAAAGCTTTCTTT. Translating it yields CASSAHGQGKAFF.

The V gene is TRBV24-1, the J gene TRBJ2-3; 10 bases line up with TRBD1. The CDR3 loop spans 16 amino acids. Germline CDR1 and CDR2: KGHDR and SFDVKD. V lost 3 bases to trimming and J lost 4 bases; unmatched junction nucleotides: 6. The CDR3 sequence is CATSDPGTGVADTQYF. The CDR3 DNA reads TGTGCCACCAGTGATCCAGGGACAGGGGTGGCAGATACGCAGTATTTT.

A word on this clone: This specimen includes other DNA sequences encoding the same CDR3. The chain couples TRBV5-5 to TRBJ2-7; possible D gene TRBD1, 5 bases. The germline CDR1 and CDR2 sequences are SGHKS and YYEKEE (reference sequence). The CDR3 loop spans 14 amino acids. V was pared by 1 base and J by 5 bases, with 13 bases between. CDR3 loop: CASSLQGELNEQYF. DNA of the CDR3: TGTGCCAGCAGCTTGCAAGGGGAATTAAACGAGCAGTACTTC. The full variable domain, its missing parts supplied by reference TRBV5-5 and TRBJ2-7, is DAGVTQSPTHLIKTRGQQVTLRCSPISGHKSVSWYQQVLGQGPQFIFQYYEKEERGRGNFPDRFSARQFPNYSSELNVNALLLGDSALYLCASSLQGELNEQYFGPGTRLTVT.

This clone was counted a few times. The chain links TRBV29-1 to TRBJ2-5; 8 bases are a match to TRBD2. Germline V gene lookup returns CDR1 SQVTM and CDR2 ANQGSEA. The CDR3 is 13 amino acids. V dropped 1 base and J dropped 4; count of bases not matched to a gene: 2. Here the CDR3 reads CSVEALAGETQYF. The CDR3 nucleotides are TGCAGCGTTGAAGCCCTAGCGGGAGAGACCCAGTACTTC.

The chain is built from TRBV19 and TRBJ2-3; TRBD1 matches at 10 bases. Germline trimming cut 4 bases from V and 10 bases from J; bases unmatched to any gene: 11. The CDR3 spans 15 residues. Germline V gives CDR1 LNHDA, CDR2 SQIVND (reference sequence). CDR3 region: CASSTPGQGMRAQYF. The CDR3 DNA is TGTGCCAGTAGTACACCGGGACAGGGGATGAGGGCGCAGTATTTT.

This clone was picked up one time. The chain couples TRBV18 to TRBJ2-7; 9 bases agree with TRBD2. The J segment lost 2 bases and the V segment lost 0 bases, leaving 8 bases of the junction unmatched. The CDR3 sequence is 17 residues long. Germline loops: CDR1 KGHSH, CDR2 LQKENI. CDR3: CASSPPDALAGTYEQYF. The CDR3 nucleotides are TGTGCCAGCTCACCACCTGATGCACTAGCGGGCACCTACGAGCAGTACTTC.

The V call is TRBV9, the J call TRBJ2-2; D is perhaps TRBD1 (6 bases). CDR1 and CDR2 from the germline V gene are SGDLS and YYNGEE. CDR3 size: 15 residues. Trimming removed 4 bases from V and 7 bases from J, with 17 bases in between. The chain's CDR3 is CASSMHGGGFGELFF. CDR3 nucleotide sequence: TGTGCCAGCAGCATGCACGGTGGGGGCTTCGGGGAGCTGTTTTTT.

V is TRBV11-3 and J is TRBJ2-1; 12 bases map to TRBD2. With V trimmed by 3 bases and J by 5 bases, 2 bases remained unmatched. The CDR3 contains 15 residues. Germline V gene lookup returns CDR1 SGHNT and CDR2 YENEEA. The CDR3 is CASSLSSGRDNEQFF. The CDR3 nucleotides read TGTGCCAGCAGCTTGTCTAGCGGGAGGGACAATGAGCAGTTCTTC.

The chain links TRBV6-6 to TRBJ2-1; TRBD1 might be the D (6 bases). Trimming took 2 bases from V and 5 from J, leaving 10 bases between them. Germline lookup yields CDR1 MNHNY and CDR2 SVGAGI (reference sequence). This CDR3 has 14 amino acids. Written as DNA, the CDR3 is TGTGCCAGCAGTTACCCGGGACAAAACAATGAGCAGTTCTTC. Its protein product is CASSYPGQNNEQFF.

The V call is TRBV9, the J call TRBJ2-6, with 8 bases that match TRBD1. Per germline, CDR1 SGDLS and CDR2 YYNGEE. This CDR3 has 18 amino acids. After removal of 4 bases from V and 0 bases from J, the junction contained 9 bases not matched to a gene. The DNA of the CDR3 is TGTGCCAGCAGCCTCCGGGACAGGCAATTCTCTGGGGCCAACGTCCTGACTTTC. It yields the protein CASSLRDRQFSGANVLTF.

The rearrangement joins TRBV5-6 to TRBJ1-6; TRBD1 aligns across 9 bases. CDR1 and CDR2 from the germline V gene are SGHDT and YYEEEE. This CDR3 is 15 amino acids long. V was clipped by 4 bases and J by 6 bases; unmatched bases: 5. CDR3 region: CASSLGQGFNSPLHF. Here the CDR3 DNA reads TGTGCCAGCAGCCTCGGACAGGGGTTTAATTCACCCCTCCACTTT.

The CDR3 DNA is TGTGCCAGCAGTGATCTCCGACAGACTGAAAAACTGTTTTTT. Translation: CASSDLRQTEKLFF. This rearrangement joins TRBV25-1 to TRBJ1-4; maybe TRBD1 (5 bases). CDR1 and CDR2 from the germline V gene are MGHDK and SYGVNS. The CDR3 has 14 residues. V was cut by 3 bases and J by 7 bases, with 12 bases left in between.

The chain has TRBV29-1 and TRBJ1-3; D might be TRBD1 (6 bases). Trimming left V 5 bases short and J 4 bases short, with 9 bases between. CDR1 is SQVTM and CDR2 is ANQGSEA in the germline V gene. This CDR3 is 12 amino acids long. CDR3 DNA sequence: TGCAGCGTTCGGGACACCGGAAACACCATATATTTT. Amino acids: CSVRDTGNTIYF.

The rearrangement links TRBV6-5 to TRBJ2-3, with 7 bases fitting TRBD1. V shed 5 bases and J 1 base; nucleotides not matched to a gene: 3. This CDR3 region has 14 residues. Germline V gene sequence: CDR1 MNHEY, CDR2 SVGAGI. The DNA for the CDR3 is TGTGCCAGCAGTCGACAGGGTGGCACAGATACGCAGTATTTT. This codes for CASSRQGGTDTQYF.

The CDR3 nucleotides read TGTGCCAGCAGCACGAACACATTTCTCGAGCAGTACTTC. Residues: CASSTNTFLEQYF. V gene TRBV7-2 combines with J gene TRBJ2-7, with D unresolved. This CDR3 has 13 amino acids. Germline CDR1 SGHTA, CDR2 FQGNSA. V lost 5 bases to trimming and J lost 6 bases, with 14 bases between them. Drawing the rest from reference TRBV7-2 and TRBJ2-7, the complete variable domain is GAGVSQSPSNKVTEKGKDVELRCDPISGHTALYWYRQSLGQGLEFLIYFQGNSAPDKSGLPSDRFSAERTGGSVSTLTIQRTQQEDSAVYLCASSTNTFLEQYFGPGTRLTVT.

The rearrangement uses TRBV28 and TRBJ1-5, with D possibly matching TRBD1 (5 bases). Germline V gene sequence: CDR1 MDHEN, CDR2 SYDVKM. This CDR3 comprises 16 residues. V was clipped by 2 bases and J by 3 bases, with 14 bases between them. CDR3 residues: CASSLQGGYNNQPQHF. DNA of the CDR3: TGTGCCAGCAGTTTACAGGGAGGCTATAACAATCAGCCCCAGCATTTT.

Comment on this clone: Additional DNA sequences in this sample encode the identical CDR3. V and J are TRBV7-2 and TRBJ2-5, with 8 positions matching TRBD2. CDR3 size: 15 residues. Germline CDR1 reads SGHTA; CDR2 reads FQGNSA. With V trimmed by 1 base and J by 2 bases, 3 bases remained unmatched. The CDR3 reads CASSLGLAGQETQYF. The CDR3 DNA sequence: TGTGCCAGCAGCTTAGGGTTAGCGGGACAAGAGACCCAGTACTTC.

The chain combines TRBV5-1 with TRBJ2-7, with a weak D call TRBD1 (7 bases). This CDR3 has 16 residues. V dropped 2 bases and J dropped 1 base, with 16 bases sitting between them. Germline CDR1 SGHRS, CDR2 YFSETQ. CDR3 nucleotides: TGCGCCAGCAGCTTAGGGCCTCAGGGGGGATCCTACGAGCAGTACTTC. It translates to CASSLGPQGGSYEQYF.